This T cell receptor (beta chain) comes out of a study of blood T cell repertoires in COVID-19. Study information: Samples representing acute and convalescent COVID-19 were sourced from the United States, Italy and Spain. From T cells, B-cell-depleted T cells, or PBMCs came the material, which was cDNA or gDNA.

CDR1 MNHEY and CDR2 SVGAGI come from the germline V gene. Trimming took 6 bases from V and 8 from J, leaving 16 bases between them. The CDR3 is 13 amino acids. Under the authors' procedure: Cell counts per sample came from amplifying reference gene primers. Sequencing was performed with immunoSEQ multiplex PCR; in TCRdb, only in-frame clones are kept and a portion is missing. V, J and clone size are taken as reported in that table, and D and trimming were inferred from the DNA itself. Of 170,000 or so clones detected, about 82% appear once; the ten largest clones hold about 7%. The specimen was peripheral blood. V and J are TRBV6-5 and TRBJ1-2; the D is unclear. This clonotype was obtained from a man in his fifties or sixties with active or convalescent COVID-19. CDR3 nucleotide sequence: TGTGCCAGCAGGTCCTCCGGGTCTATGGGCTACACCTTC. This codes for CASRSSGSMGYTF.